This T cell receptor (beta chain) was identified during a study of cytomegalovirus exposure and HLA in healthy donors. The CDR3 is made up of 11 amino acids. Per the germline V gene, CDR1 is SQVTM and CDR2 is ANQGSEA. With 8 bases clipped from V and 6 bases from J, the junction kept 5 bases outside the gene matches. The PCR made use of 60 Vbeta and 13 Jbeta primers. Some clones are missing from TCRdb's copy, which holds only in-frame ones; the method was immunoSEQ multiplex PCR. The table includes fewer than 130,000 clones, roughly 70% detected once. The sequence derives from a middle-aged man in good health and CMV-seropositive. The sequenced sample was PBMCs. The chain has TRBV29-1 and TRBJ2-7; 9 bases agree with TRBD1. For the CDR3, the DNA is TGCAGCACGGAGACAGGGGGCGAGCAGTACTTC. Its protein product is CSTETGGEQYF.